A single sample is the source of the 29 T cell receptor beta chains below, sequenced in a study of cytomegalovirus exposure and HLA in healthy donors. The PCR contained 60 Vbeta and 13 Jbeta primers. Data came from immunoSEQ multiplex PCR; TCRdb stores just in-frame clones and leaves some out. There are 99,000 or so clones in the sample; around 77% occur only once, and roughly 9.2% lies in the top ten. Sequencing used PBMCs. The receptor set was obtained from a woman in her thirties or forties in good health and CMV-seropositive.

The rearrangement uses TRBV6-5 and TRBJ2-5; D is perhaps TRBD1 (5 bases). Germline CDR1 and CDR2: MNHEY and SVGAGI. This CDR3 spans 13 amino acids. V was pared by 9 bases and J by 5 bases, with 16 bases between. The CDR3: CASIQGGTETQYF. The CDR3 nucleotides read TGTGCCAGTATTCAGGGCGGCACTGAGACCCAGTACTTC.

The chain combines TRBV1 with TRBJ2-1; TRBD2, the table's D call, lacks a check against the DNA. TRBV1 constitutes a pseudogene. The CDR3 extends over 13 amino acids. The DNA of the CDR3 is TGCACCAGCAGCCAAGGACCTAGCTGGGAGCAGTTCTTC. Translating gives CTSSQGPSWEQFF.

This clone appeared a single time. This chain links TRBV4-1 with TRBJ2-5, with D possibly TRBD2 on 5 matching bases. In germline, CDR1 is MGHRA, CDR2 YSYEKL. The V gene lost 1 base and the J gene lost 2 bases, with 17 bases spanning the gap. CDR3 size: 17 residues. The CDR3 DNA is TGCGCCAGCAGCCAAGCCCCTCTACTAGTCTTTCAAGAGACCCAGTACTTC. It is translated as CASSQAPLLVFQETQYF.

This chain joins TRBV15 and TRBJ2-2, with D tentatively TRBD2 (7 bases). Germline V gene data show CDR1 as LNHNV and CDR2 as YYDKDF (reference sequence). The CDR3 is made up of 16 amino acids. V dropped 1 base and J dropped 8 bases, with 17 bases sitting between them. As DNA, the CDR3 is TGTGCCACCAGCAGAGGGGGCGGGGGCCCACTTGGGGAGCTGTTTTTT. It codes for CATSRGGGGPLGELFF.

The chain links TRBV9 to TRBJ2-7; 7 bases are a match to TRBD2. Germline V gene sequence: CDR1 SGDLS, CDR2 YYNGEE. The J segment lost 2 bases and the V segment lost 3 bases, leaving 11 bases of the junction unmatched. The CDR3 consists of 16 residues. Here the CDR3 reads CASSEDPGTNTYEQYF. The CDR3 coding sequence is TGTGCCAGCAGCGAAGACCCCGGGACTAACACCTACGAGCAGTACTTC.

Details on this clone: Compared with germline, one end of the junction differs, possibly owing to a read error. The rearrangement uses TRBV18 and TRBJ2-5; D is unclear. The CDR3 has 14 amino acids. Germline CDR1 reads KGHSH; CDR2 reads LQKENI. The CDR3 DNA reads as TGTGCCAGCTCACCTGCCCAGGTCAACCCCGACGAAAACTTC. Translated: CASSPAQVNPDENF.

CDR3 amino acids: CASSSIDSPKLFF. The CDR3 DNA reads as TGTGCCAGCAGTTCTATAGACAGTCCAAAACTGTTTTTT. The chain couples TRBV27 to TRBJ1-4; TRBD1 is a possible D gene (5 bases). Trimming took 4 bases from V and 10 from J, leaving 13 bases between them. Germline V lookup: CDR1 MNHEY, CDR2 SMNVEV (reference sequence). This CDR3 is built from 13 residues.

The gene calls are TRBV2 and TRBJ2-3; D is uncertain. The ends were cut back, 7 bases at V and 5 bases at J, with 10 bases in the middle. The CDR3 consists of 12 residues. From germline, CDR1 is SNHLY and CDR2 FYNNEI. The CDR3, as DNA: TGTGCCAGCAATTCTCCGGGAGATACGCAGTATTTT. This codes for CASNSPGDTQYF.

The V gene is TRBV2, the J gene TRBJ1-1; perhaps TRBD1 as D (5 bases). The length of the CDR3 is 15 residues. Trimming took off 4 bases at V and 1 base at J, with 13 bases between the two ends. Per germline, CDR1 SNHLY and CDR2 FYNNEI. The DNA for the CDR3 is TGTGCCAGCAGTGCTAGGACTACAGGGAACACTGAAGCTTTCTTT. It translates to CASSARTTGNTEAFF.

This chain connects TRBV19 to TRBJ1-3; 7 bases map to TRBD1. The CDR3 runs 13 residues. The germline V gene has CDR1 LNHDA and CDR2 SQIVND (reference sequence). Trimming cost V 9 bases and J 4 bases; bases outside gene matches: 6. The CDR3 sequence: CASQTGIGNTIYF. Written as DNA, the CDR3 is TGTGCCAGCCAGACAGGGATCGGAAACACCATATATTTT.

The chain has TRBV19 and TRBJ1-5; no clear D. The CDR3 is 15 amino acids. Germline CDR1 LNHDA, CDR2 SQIVND (reference sequence). V shed 7 bases and J shed 0 bases, with 13 bases lying between them. CDR3 amino acids: CASTLRGYSNQPQHF. The CDR3 region has the DNA TGTGCCAGTACCCTACGCGGGTATAGCAATCAGCCCCAGCATTTT.

As to this clone: Distinct nucleotide sequences in the sample also encode this CDR3. This chain joins TRBV27 and TRBJ1-5; D is perhaps TRBD1 (5 bases). V shed 5 bases and J shed 6 bases, with 11 bases lying between them. This CDR3 contains 13 residues. CDR1 and CDR2 (germline): MNHEY, SMNVEV (reference sequence). The CDR3 spells CASSPPGGQPQHF. As DNA, the CDR3 is TGTGCCAGCAGTCCACCCGGGGGTCAGCCCCAGCATTTT.

V and J are TRBV5-1 and TRBJ2-2, with 7 positions matching TRBD1. The CDR3 has 16 amino acids. Germline V lookup: CDR1 SGHRS, CDR2 YFSETQ. After removal of 5 bases from V and 4 bases from J, the junction contained 11 bases not matched to a gene. CDR3 sequence reads: CASSYQFTGATGELFF. DNA for the CDR3: TGCGCCAGCAGTTACCAATTTACAGGGGCCACCGGGGAGCTGTTTTTT.

The chain recombines TRBV29-1 with TRBJ2-7; D unclear. Germline V gene data show CDR1 as SQVTM and CDR2 as ANQGSEA. The CDR3 extends over 12 amino acids. Trimming shortened V by 4 bases and J by 5 bases, and 12 bases separated the two germline ends. CDR3 in amino acids: CSVGLQLNEQYF. In DNA form, the CDR3 reads TGCAGCGTTGGTTTACAGCTAAACGAGCAGTACTTC.

The rearrangement uses TRBV18 and TRBJ1-1; 7 bases agree with TRBD1. The CDR3 has 13 residues. The V segment lost 3 bases and the J segment 5 bases; nucleotides outside the gene matches: 3. Per germline, CDR1 KGHSH and CDR2 LQKENI. The CDR3, as DNA: TGTGCCAGCTCACCTTCAGGGGGGACTGAAGCTTTCTTT. Its translation is CASSPSGGTEAFF. Variable domain in full (rest from reference TRBV18 and TRBJ1-1): NAGVMQNPRHLVRRRGQEARLRCSPMKGHSHVYWYRQLPEEGLKFMVYLQKENIIDESGMPKERFSAEFPKEGPSILRIQQVVRGDSAAYFCASSPSGGTEAFFGQGTRLTVV.

This clone came up a few times. The chain combines TRBV5-4 with TRBJ2-7; weak D call: TRBD2 (6 bases). CDR1 is SGHNT and CDR2 is YYREEE in the germline V gene (reference sequence). CDR3 length: 16 amino acids. Trimming pared 4 bases from V and 2 bases from J, leaving 19 bases between. CDR3 DNA sequence: TGTGCCAGCAGCCGGGGAGGTTACGCCGGGGCCTACGAGCAGTACTTC. Translating gives CASSRGGYAGAYEQYF. The full variable domain, its missing parts supplied by reference TRBV5-4 and TRBJ2-7, is ETGVTQSPTHLIKTRGQQVTLRCSSQSGHNTVSWYQQALGQGPQFIFQYYREEENGRGNFPPRFSGLQFPNYSSELNVNALELDDSALYLCASSRGGYAGAYEQYFGPGTRLTVT.

This chain joins TRBV13 and TRBJ2-2, with D hard to call. The V gene's germline CDR1 is PRHDT and CDR2 FYEKMQ (reference sequence). This CDR3 contains 11 residues. V was shortened by 6 bases and J by 7 bases, with 6 bases between the two germline ends. CDR3 sequence reads: CASSFLGELFF. The CDR3, as DNA: TGTGCCAGCAGTTTCCTCGGGGAGCTGTTTTTT.

About this clone itself: Germline and junction disagree at one end, which may indicate a read error. This specimen includes other DNA sequences encoding the same CDR3. This rearrangement joins TRBV5-1 to TRBJ1-5, with D hard to call. CDR1 and CDR2 from the germline V gene are SGHRS and YFSETQ. The CDR3 contains 14 residues. The CDR3 spells CASSLAAGNQPQHF. Here the CDR3 DNA reads TGCGCCAGCAGCTTGGCCGCGGGCAACCAGCCCCAGCATTTT. Supplemented by reference TRBV5-1 and TRBJ1-5, the full variable domain reads KAGVTQTPRYLIKTRGQQVTLSCSPISGHRSVSWYQQTPGQGLQFLFEYFSETQRNKGNFPGRFSGRQFSNSRSEMNVSTLELGDSALYLCASSLAAGNQPQHFGDGTRLSIL.

This clone was picked up one time. The germline gene is not matched at one end of the junction; a read error may be the cause. The chain employs TRBV7-9 and TRBJ1-2; tentatively, D is TRBD1 (6 bases). Germline V gene sequence: CDR1 SEHNR, CDR2 FQNEAQ (reference sequence). CDR3 length: 16 residues. As DNA, the CDR3 is TGTTCCAGCAGCGGCTTGGCGGGGGCGGTCTTCTATGGCTACACCTTC. It is translated as CSSSGLAGAVFYGYTF. The complete variable domain, with remaining parts taken from reference TRBV7-9 and TRBJ1-2, reads DTGVSQNPRHKITKRGQNVTFRCDPISEHNRLYWYRQTLGQGPEFLTYFQNEAQLEKSRLLSDRFSAERPKGSFSTLEIQRTEQGDSAMYLCSSSGLAGAVFYGYTFGSGTRLTVV.

The chain has TRBV7-7 and TRBJ2-5, with 12 positions matching TRBD2. Germline V gene sequence: CDR1 SSHAT, CDR2 FNYEAQ (reference sequence). The length of the CDR3 is 19 residues. Trimming cost V 2 bases and J 1 base; bases outside gene matches: 11. This CDR3 reads CASSLNPRTSGIFQETQYF. The CDR3, as DNA: TGTGCCAGCAGCTTAAACCCTCGGACTAGCGGGATCTTCCAAGAGACCCAGTACTTC.

The chain is built from TRBV28 and TRBJ2-7, with D possibly TRBD2 on 6 matching bases. Trimming shortened V by 7 bases and J by 0 bases, and 13 bases separated the two germline ends. The CDR3 is 14 amino acids. The germline gives CDR1 MDHEN, CDR2 SYDVKM. The CDR3 nucleotides read TGTGCCAGCACCCCTCGGGGGACCTCCTACGAGCAGTACTTC. This sequence encodes CASTPRGTSYEQYF.

The V gene is TRBV5-8, the J gene TRBJ2-1, with D possibly being TRBD1 (6 bases). CDR1 is SGHTS, CDR2 YDEGEE, per germline. There are 15 residues in the CDR3. The V gene lost 0 bases and the J gene lost 6 bases, with 13 bases spanning the gap. The CDR3 DNA follows: TGTGCCAGCAGCTTGGGTCAGGGGCAAGGCAATGAGCAGTTCTTC. Translated, it gives CASSLGQGQGNEQFF.

This chain uses TRBV7-8 with TRBJ1-1; no reliable D call. The CDR3 has 13 residues. The V gene's germline CDR1 is SGHVS and CDR2 FQNEAQ. V was clipped by 9 bases and J by 4 bases, with 15 bases between them. The CDR3 reads CARLEFRVTEAFF. CDR3 DNA: TGTGCCAGGTTGGAGTTTCGGGTCACTGAAGCTTTCTTT.

The rearrangement links TRBV2 to TRBJ1-2; D possibly corresponds to TRBD1 (6 bases). Trimming removed 6 bases from V and 8 bases from J, with 16 bases in between. Germline CDR1 is SNHLY and CDR2 is FYNNEI. This CDR3 contains 13 residues. This CDR3 is CASSLGGAQGYTF. For the CDR3, the DNA is TGTGCCAGCAGCCTCGGGGGGGCGCAAGGCTACACCTTC.

CDR3 sequence (DNA): TGTGCCAGCAGCGACCGGACAGGGGGCGGGATCGGCTACACCTTC. Its translation is CASSDRTGGGIGYTF. The chain carries TRBV4-2 and TRBJ1-2, with TRBD1 identical over 11 bases. Germline V gene lookup returns CDR1 LGHNA and CDR2 YNFKEQ. V shed 5 bases, J shed 8 bases, and the junction held 10 bases outside the gene matches. This CDR3 is built from 15 residues.

This clone was detected only a few times. The chain links TRBV2 to TRBJ1-2; no clear D gene. V gave up 11 bases and J gave up 0 bases, with 10 bases separating them. This CDR3 is 12 amino acids long. The germline V gene encodes CDR1 SNHLY and CDR2 FYNNEI. This CDR3 is CAGEGSNYGYTF. CDR3 bases: TGTGCCGGAGAGGGATCTAACTATGGCTACACCTTC.

The chain is built from TRBV21-1 and TRBJ2-1; the table gives TRBD1 as D, unverified against the DNA. TRBV21-1 is classified as a pseudogene. The CDR3 length is 18 residues. In nucleotides, the CDR3 is TGTGCCAGCAGCAAATCGGGGACAGGGGGCCCCTCAAACAATGAGCAGTTCTTC. This encodes CASSKSGTGGPSNNEQFF.

CDR3 in DNA: TGCGCCAGCAGCTCCCCGGGACTTGACACTGAAGCTTTCTTT. The encoded protein is CASSSPGLDTEAFF. V usage is TRBV5-1 and J usage is TRBJ1-1, with D possibly matching TRBD1 (5 bases). Germline V gene lookup returns CDR1 SGHRS and CDR2 YFSETQ. V was clipped by 3 bases and J by 3 bases, with 12 bases between them. This CDR3 region has 14 residues.

This clone was found once. The CDR3 DNA sequence: TGTGCCAGCAGCTTAAGATTGGGCGGGGGAGCCCCCGATACGCAGTATTTT. It codes for CASSLRLGGGAPDTQYF. The chain is built from TRBV7-9 and TRBJ2-3; 7 nucleotides align to TRBD2. The ends lost 2 bases at V and 6 bases at J; junction bases unmatched: 14. CDR3 length: 17 residues. Per germline, CDR1 SEHNR and CDR2 FQNEAQ (reference sequence). Drawing the rest from reference TRBV7-9 and TRBJ2-3, the complete variable domain is DTGVSQNPRHKITKRGQNVTFRCDPISEHNRLYWYRQTLGQGPEFLTYFQNEAQLEKSRLLSDRFSAERPKGSFSTLEIQRTEQGDSAMYLCASSLRLGGGAPDTQYFGPGTRLTVL.